A selection of T cell receptor beta chains follows, all from one sample in a study of cytomegalovirus exposure and HLA in healthy donors. Repertoires were generated with immunoSEQ multiplex PCR, while TCRdb's copy carries only in-frame clones and drops some. The profile shows 150,000 to 200,000 clones, 77% of them singletons. Sequencing input: PBMCs. The receptors stem from a woman younger than 45 in good health and CMV-seronegative. Both conserved end residues are part of each CDR3. Fields, in order: clone size, D gene, CDR3 length, V gene, J gene, CDR3 DNA, CDR3 protein. The D gene is left open where the match is weak. Size tells how often a clone was seen (once, few, many) or the class of an expanded clone, and some rows leave it out.

few	TRBD2	14	TRBV19	TRBJ2-1	TGTGCCAGTAGTATGACTAGCGTTTACAATGAGCAGTTCTTC	CASSMTSVYNEQFF
NA	TRBD2	15	TRBV27	TRBJ2-2	TGTGCCAGCAGGAGGCTAGCGGGAGGCACCGGGGAGCTGTTTTTT	CASRRLAGGTGELFF
few	NA	13	TRBV5-6	TRBJ2-7	TGTGCCAGCAGCCTACCTGCGGGGTACGAGCAGTACTTC	CASSLPAGYEQYF
few	NA	13	TRBV27	TRBJ1-5	TGTGCCAGCAGTACGGTGACGAGAGGGCCCCAGCATTTT	CASSTVTRGPQHF
NA	TRBD2	16	TRBV7-2	TRBJ2-1	TGTGCCAGCAGCTTAATTAGCGGGAGGGGTCGCAATGAGCAGTTCTTC	CASSLISGRGRNEQFF
NA	TRBD2	15	TRBV7-2	TRBJ2-7	TGTGCCAGCAGCTTGACTAGCGGGTACTCCTACGAGCAGTACTTC	CASSLTSGYSYEQYF
NA	NA	12	TRBV5-1	TRBJ1-6	TGCGCCAGCAGCCCCGGGAATTCACCCCTCCACTTT	CASSPGNSPLHF
NA	NA	13	TRBV29-1	TRBJ1-4	TGCAGCGTTGCCCGGACAGCTAATGAAAAACTGTTTTTT	CSVARTANEKLFF
NA	NA	15	TRBV9	TRBJ2-7	TGTGCCAGCAGCGTAGACGGCGGGCCCTCCTACGAGCAGTACTTC	CASSVDGGPSYEQYF
NA	NA	14	TRBV7-2	TRBJ1-2	TGTGCCAGCAGCTTATCCACAGGGAAATATGGCTACACCTTC	CASSLSTGKYGYTF
few	NA	14	TRBV7-8	TRBJ1-4	TGTGCCAGCAGCTTCGGCAGGCGATCGGAAAAACTGTTTTTT	CASSFGRRSEKLFF
NA	TRBD1	11	TRBV9	TRBJ1-2	TGTGCCAGCAGCACAGGGGTTCGCTACACCTTC	CASSTGVRYTF
NA	NA	13	TRBV27	TRBJ2-1	TGTGCCAGCAGTCCTCCTCGCTACAATGAGCAGTTCTTC	CASSPPRYNEQFF
NA	NA	13	TRBV7-2	TRBJ2-3	TGTGCCAGCAGCCCAAATATCGCGGATACGCAGTATTTT	CASSPNIADTQYF
once	NA	14	TRBV10-2	TRBJ1-6	TGCGCCAGCAGGTTCCGGGATCCTAATTCACCCCTCCACTTT	CASRFRDPNSPLHF
NA	NA	13	TRBV7-9	TRBJ2-7	TGTGCCAGCAGCTTAGTAGGTGGAGGCGAGCAGTACTTC	CASSLVGGGEQYF
NA	NA	13	TRBV18	TRBJ1-2	TGTGCCAGCTCACTAGACAGGCTCTATGGCTACACCTTC	CASSLDRLYGYTF
NA	TRBD1	13	TRBV6-1	TRBJ1-2	TGTGCCAGCAGTGAGGACAGGCTTTTGGGCTACCCCTTC	CASSEDRLLGYPF
NA	NA	14	TRBV2	TRBJ2-7	TGTGCCAGCAGTGAATCGCCCACTCATCCCGCGGGGTACTTC	CASSESPTHPAGYF
NA	NA	15	TRBV5-1	TRBJ1-1	TGCGCCAGCAGCTCACTAGAGAACTCTAACACTGAAGCTTTCTTT	CASSSLENSNTEAFF
NA	NA	20	TRBV18	TRBJ2-6	TGTGCCAGCTCACCTAGACAGGCCCCACCCTCCAACTCTGGGGCCAACGTCCTGACTTTC	CASSPRQAPPSNSGANVLTF
few	NA	13	TRBV7-3	TRBJ2-1	TGTGCCAGCAGCTTTAGCAGACGGGGTGAGCAGTTCTTC	CASSFSRRGEQFF
NA	TRBD1	15	TRBV16	TRBJ2-7	TGTGCCAGCAGCCCTCCGGGACAGGTCTCCTACGAGCAGTACTTC	CASSPPGQVSYEQYF
few	NA	11	TRBV29-1	TRBJ1-4	TGCAGCGTTTCGGGTAATGAAAAACTGTTTTTT	CSVSGNEKLFF
NA	NA	11	TRBV27	TRBJ2-1	TGTGCCAGCAGTTTAGGGGACAAGCAGTTCTTC	CASSLGDKQFF
once	TRBD1	15	TRBV11-3	TRBJ2-7	TGTGCCAGCAGCCGCGGACAGGGGGTTAGCTACGAGCAGTACTTC	CASSRGQGVSYEQYF
NA	NA	13	TRBV9	TRBJ2-5	TGTGCCAGCAGCGTAGGGCAGGCGCAGACCCAGTACTTC	CASSVGQAQTQYF
NA	TRBD2	15	TRBV5-4	TRBJ2-3	TGTGCCAGCAGCGCCCGTAGCGGGATGACAGATACGCAGTATTTT	CASSARSGMTDTQYF
NA	NA	16	TRBV7-9	TRBJ1-1	TGTTCCAGCAGCTTAGCGTGGAGGGACGGGAACACTGAAGCTTTCTTT	CSSSLAWRDGNTEAFF
NA	NA	11	TRBV2	TRBJ2-1	TGTGCCAGCAGCTATTACAATGAGCAGTTCTTC	CASSYYNEQFF
few	TRBD1	14	TRBV6-5	TRBJ1-1	TGTGCCAGCAGCCCGGGACAGATGAACACTGAAGCTTTCTTT	CASSPGQMNTEAFF
NA	TRBD1	14	TRBV5-1	TRBJ2-3	TGCGCCAGCAGCCCGACAGGGATCCCAGATACGCAGTATTTT	CASSPTGIPDTQYF
NA	NA	15	TRBV5-6	TRBJ2-3	TGTGCCAGCAGTCGTCGCCTGTCTAGTACAGATACGCAGTATTTT	CASSRRLSSTDTQYF
NA	TRBD2	15	TRBV27	TRBJ2-1	TGTGCCAGCAGTCTCCGACTAGCTCCTTACAATGAGCAGTTCTTC	CASSLRLAPYNEQFF
NA	NA	15	TRBV23-1	TRBJ1-3	TGCGCCAGCAGTCAATCACAGCTCTCTGGAAACACCATATATTTT	CASSQSQLSGNTIYF
NA	TRBD1	15	TRBV2	TRBJ2-2	TGTGCCAGCAGTGCGGGACAGATTTTCCCCGGGGAGCTGTTTTTT	CASSAGQIFPGELFF
NA	NA	14	TRBV5-1	TRBJ2-3	TGCGCCAGCAGCTTGGCGAGCTTGGCAGATACGCAGTATTTT	CASSLASLADTQYF
NA	TRBD1	12	TRBV29-1	TRBJ1-2	TGCAGCGTCGGACAGGGAACCTATGGCTACACCTTC	CSVGQGTYGYTF
NA	NA	15	TRBV19	TRBJ2-1	TGTGCCAGTGAGTCAGGGGGCTGGGAGGGGAATGAGCAGTTCTTC	CASESGGWEGNEQFF
NA	TRBD1	14	TRBV29-1	TRBJ2-5	TGCAGCGTGGAGGACAGGGAGGTGCGTGAGACCCAGTACTTC	CSVEDREVRETQYF
NA	TRBD1	15	TRBV27	TRBJ1-5	TGTGCCAGCAGTTCCGGGGACAGAAGCAATCAGCCCCAGCATTTT	CASSSGDRSNQPQHF
NA	NA	13	TRBV19	TRBJ1-2	TGTGCCAGTAGTATACCAGTGCCAGGTGGCTACACCTTC	CASSIPVPGGYTF
NA	TRBD1	15	TRBV6-5	TRBJ1-2	TGTGCCAGCAGTTACGGGACAGGGGGCGACTATGGCTACACCTTC	CASSYGTGGDYGYTF
NA	NA	13	TRBV19	TRBJ2-4	TGTGCCAGTAGGTCGAAGGGGGAGAACATTCAGTACTTC	CASRSKGENIQYF
NA	TRBD1	14	TRBV18	TRBJ1-2	TGTGCCAGCTCACCTTCGGGACAGGGTTATGGCTACCCCTTC	CASSPSGQGYGYPF
NA	NA	12	TRBV19	TRBJ1-2	TGTGCCTCCCGCAGGGTGAACTATGGCTACACCTTC	CASRRVNYGYTF
NA	TRBD2	19	TRBV5-4	TRBJ2-7	TGTGCCAGCAGACCGGACAGACTAGCGGGAGTCGTCGACGGGAGGGAGCAGTACTTC	CASRPDRLAGVVDGREQYF
NA	NA	13	TRBV6-1	TRBJ1-4	TGTGCCAGCAGTCCCACAGGCACTGAAAAACTGTTTTTT	CASSPTGTEKLFF
NA	NA	15	TRBV7-9	TRBJ1-4	TGTGCCAGCAGCCAGGGGATTGCAACTAATGAAAAACTGTTTTTT	CASSQGIATNEKLFF
NA	NA	12	TRBV7-9	TRBJ2-7	TGTTCCAGCAGCCTCGTTAACTACGAGCAGTACTTC	CSSSLVNYEQYF
NA	TRBD2	12	TRBV28	TRBJ2-1	TGTGCCAGCAGCTACGGGGGGAATGAGCAGTTCTTC	CASSYGGNEQFF
NA	TRBD2	15	TRBV9	TRBJ2-1	TGTGCCAGCAGCCCCCTAGCGGGAAGCTACAATGAGCAGTTCTTC	CASSPLAGSYNEQFF
NA	NA	15	TRBV27	TRBJ2-1	TGTGCCAGCAGTTTATACGGGGGATCCTACAATGAGCAGTTCTTC	CASSLYGGSYNEQFF